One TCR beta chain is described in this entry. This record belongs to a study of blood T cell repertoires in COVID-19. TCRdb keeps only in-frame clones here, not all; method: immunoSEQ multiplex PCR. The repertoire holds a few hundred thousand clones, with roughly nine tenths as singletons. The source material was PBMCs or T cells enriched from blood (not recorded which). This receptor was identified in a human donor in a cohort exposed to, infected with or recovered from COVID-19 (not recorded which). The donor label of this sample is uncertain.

CDR3 region: CASSPLRDSPLHF. CDR3 nucleotide sequence: TGTGCCAGCAGCCCCCTCCGGGATTCACCCCTCCACTTT. The V gene is TRBV27, the J gene TRBJ1-6; D is unclear. The CDR3 consists of 13 residues. CDR1 and CDR2 from the germline V gene are MNHEY and SMNVEV (reference sequence). V was clipped by 6 bases and J by 8 bases, with 11 bases between them.